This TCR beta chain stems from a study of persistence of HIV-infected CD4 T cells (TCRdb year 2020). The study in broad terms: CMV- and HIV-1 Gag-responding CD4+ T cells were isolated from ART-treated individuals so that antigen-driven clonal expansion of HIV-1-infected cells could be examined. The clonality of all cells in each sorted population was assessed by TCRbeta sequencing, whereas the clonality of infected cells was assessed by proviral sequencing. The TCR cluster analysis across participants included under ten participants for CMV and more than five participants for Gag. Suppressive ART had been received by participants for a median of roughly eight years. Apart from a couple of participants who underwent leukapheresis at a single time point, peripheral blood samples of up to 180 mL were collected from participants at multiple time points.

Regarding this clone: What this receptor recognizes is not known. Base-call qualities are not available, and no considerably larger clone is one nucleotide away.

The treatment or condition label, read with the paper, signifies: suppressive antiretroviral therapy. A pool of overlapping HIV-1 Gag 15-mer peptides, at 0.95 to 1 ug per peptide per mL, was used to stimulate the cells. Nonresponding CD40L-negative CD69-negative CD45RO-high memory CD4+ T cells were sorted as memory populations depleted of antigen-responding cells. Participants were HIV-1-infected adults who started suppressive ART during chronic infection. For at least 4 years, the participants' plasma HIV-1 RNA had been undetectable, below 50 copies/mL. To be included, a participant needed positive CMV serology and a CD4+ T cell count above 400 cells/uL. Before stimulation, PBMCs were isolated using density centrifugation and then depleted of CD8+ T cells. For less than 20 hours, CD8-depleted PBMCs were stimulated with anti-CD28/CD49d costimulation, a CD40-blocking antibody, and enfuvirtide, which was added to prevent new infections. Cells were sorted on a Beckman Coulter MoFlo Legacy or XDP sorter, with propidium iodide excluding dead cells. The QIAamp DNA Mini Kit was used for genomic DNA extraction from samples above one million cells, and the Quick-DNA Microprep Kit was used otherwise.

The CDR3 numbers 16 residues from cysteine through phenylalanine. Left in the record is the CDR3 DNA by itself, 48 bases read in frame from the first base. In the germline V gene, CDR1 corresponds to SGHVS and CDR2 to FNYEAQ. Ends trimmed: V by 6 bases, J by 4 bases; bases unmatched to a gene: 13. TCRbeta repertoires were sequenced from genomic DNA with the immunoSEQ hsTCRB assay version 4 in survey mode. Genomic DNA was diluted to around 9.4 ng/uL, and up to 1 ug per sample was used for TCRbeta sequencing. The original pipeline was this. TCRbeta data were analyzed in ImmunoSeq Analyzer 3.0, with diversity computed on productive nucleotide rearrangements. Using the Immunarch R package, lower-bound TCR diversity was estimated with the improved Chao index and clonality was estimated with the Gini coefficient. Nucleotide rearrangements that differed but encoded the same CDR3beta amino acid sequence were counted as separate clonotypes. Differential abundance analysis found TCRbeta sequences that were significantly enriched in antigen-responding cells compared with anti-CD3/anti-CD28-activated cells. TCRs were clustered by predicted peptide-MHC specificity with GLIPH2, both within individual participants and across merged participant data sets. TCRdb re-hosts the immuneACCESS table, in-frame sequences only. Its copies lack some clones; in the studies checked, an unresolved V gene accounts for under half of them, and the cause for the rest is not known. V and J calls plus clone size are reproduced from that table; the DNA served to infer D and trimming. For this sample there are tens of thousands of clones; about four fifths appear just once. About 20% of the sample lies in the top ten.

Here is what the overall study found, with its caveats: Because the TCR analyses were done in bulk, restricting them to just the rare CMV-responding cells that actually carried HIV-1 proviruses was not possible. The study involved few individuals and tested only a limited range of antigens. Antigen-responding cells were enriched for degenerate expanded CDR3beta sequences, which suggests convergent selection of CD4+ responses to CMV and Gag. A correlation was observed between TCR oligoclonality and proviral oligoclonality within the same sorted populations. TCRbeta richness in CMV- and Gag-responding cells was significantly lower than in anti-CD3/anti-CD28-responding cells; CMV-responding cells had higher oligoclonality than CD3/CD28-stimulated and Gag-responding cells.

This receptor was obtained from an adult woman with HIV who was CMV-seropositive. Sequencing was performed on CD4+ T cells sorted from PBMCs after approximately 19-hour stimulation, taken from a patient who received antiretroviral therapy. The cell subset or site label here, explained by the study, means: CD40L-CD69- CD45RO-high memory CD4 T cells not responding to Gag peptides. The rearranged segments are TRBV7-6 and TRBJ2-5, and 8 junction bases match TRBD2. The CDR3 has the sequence CASRSSAGGRGETQYF. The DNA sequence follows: TGTGCCAGCAGGTCCTCGGCGGGAGGACGAGGAGAGACCCAGTACTTC.